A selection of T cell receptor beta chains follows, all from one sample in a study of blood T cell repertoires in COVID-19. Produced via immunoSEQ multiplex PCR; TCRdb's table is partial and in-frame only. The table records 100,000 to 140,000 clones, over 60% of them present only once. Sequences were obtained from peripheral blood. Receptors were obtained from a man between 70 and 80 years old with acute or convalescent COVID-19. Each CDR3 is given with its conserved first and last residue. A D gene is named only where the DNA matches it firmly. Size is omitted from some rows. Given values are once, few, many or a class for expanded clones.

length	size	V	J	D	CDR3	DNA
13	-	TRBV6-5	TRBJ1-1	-	CASSFQWNTEAFF	TGTGCCAGCAGTTTTCAGTGGAACACTGAAGCTTTCTTT
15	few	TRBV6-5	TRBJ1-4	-	CASSMGPGPNEKLFF	TGTGCCAGCAGTATGGGGCCAGGGCCGAATGAAAAACTGTTTTTT
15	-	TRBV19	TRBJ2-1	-	CASSPHQGFYNEQFF	TGTGCCAGTAGTCCCCACCAGGGCTTTTACAATGAGCAGTTCTTC
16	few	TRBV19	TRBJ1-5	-	CASSIGVTGLSQPQHF	TGTGCCAGTAGTATAGGGGTTACAGGCTTGAGTCAGCCCCAGCATTTT
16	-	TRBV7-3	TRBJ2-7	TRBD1	CASSPPGTGVAYEQYF	TGTGCCAGCAGCCCCCCCGGGACAGGGGTGGCCTACGAGCAGTACTTC
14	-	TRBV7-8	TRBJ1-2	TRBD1	CASSTGTGHYGYTF	TGTGCCAGCAGCACGGGGACAGGGCACTATGGCTACACCTTC
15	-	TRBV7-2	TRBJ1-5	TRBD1	CASSPRTGPNQPQHF	TGTGCCAGCAGCCCACGGACAGGGCCTAATCAGCCCCAGCATTTT
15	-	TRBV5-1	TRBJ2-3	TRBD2	CASSIRSGGTDTQYF	TGCGCCAGCAGTATCCGGAGCGGGGGCACAGATACGCAGTATTTT
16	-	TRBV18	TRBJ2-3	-	CASSPPNSENTDTQYF	TGTGCCAGCTCACCACCGAATAGCGAGAACACAGATACGCAGTATTTT
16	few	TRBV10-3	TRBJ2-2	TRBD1	CAISEYDRGQAGELFF	TGTGCCATCAGTGAGTACGACAGGGGGCAGGCCGGGGAGCTGTTTTTT
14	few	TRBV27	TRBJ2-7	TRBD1	CATGQGAVNYEQYF	TGTGCCACCGGCCAGGGGGCCGTGAACTACGAGCAGTACTTC
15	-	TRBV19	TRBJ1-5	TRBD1	CASTNKGASNQPQHF	TGTGCCAGTACTAACAAGGGGGCGAGCAATCAGCCCCAGCATTTT
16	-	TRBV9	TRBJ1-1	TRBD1	CASSGERQGKNTEAFF	TGTGCCAGCAGCGGAGAGAGACAGGGGAAGAACACTGAAGCTTTCTTT
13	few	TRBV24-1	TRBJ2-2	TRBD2	CATSRGGAGELFF	TGTGCCACCAGCCGGGGGGGAGCCGGGGAGCTGTTTTTT
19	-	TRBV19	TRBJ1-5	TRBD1	CASTPGGARRKYSNQPQHF	TGTGCCAGTACCCCAGGGGGCGCACGTCGTAAGTATAGCAATCAGCCCCAGCATTTT
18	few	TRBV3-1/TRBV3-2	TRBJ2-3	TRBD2	CASSPAPPRGAGGDTQYF	TGTGCCAGCAGCCCTGCCCCCCCGCGGGGGGCCGGGGGGGATACGCAGTATTTT
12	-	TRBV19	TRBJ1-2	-	CASSMGDYGYTF	TGTGCCAGTAGTATGGGAGACTATGGCTACACCTTC
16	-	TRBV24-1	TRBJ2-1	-	CATSDSTPRGYNEQFF	TGTGCCACCAGTGACTCCACTCCCCGTGGTTACAATGAGCAGTTCTTC
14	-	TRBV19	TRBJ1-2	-	CASSMDKKNYGYTF	TGTGCCAGTAGTATGGACAAGAAAAACTATGGCTACACCTTC
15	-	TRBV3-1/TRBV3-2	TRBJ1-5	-	CASSQNLDSNQPQHF	TGTGCCAGCAGCCAGAATTTAGATAGCAATCAGCCCCAGCATTTT
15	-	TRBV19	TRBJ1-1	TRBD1	CATRTGRLGHTEAFF	TGTGCCACCCGGACAGGGCGGCTGGGGCACACTGAAGCTTTCTTT
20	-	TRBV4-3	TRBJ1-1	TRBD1	CASSQEVWVKGGNMNTEAFF	TGCGCCAGCAGCCAAGAGGTATGGGTTAAAGGGGGCAACATGAACACTGAAGCTTTCTTT
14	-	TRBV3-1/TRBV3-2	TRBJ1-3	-	CASSQAAGGNTIYF	TGTGCCAGCAGCCAAGCGGCCGGGGGTAACACCATATATTTT
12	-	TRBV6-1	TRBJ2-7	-	CASSEQGHEQYF	TGTGCCAGCAGTGAGCAGGGCCACGAGCAGTACTTC
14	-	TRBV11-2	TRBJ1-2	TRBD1	CASSLDPGGRGYTF	TGTGCCAGCAGCTTAGATCCAGGGGGCCGGGGCTACACCTTC
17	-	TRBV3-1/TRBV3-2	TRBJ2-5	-	CASSQDVWLVGLKTQYF	TGTGCCAGCAGCCAAGATGTCTGGCTAGTCGGGTTGAAGACCCAGTACTTC
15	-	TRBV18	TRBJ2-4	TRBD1	CASSPFGTAVNIQYF	TGTGCCAGCTCTCCTTTTGGGACAGCCGTAAACATTCAGTACTTC
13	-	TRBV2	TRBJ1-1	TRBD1	CASSSTGHTEAFF	TGTGCCAGCAGCTCGACAGGGCACACTGAAGCTTTCTTT
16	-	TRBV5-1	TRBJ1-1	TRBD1	CASSLFGAGGNTEAFF	TGCGCCAGCAGCTTGTTTGGAGCAGGGGGAAACACTGAAGCTTTCTTT
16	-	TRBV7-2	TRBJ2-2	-	CASSFREGQGTGELFF	TGTGCCAGCAGCTTTAGGGAGGGGCAGGGGACCGGGGAGCTGTTTTTT
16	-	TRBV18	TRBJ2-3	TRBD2	CASSPLAGDSTDTQYF	TGTGCCAGCTCACCGCTAGCGGGGGACAGCACAGATACGCAGTATTTT
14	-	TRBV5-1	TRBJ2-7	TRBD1	CASSSTGGTHEQYF	TGCGCCAGCAGCTCGACAGGGGGGACGCACGAGCAGTACTTC